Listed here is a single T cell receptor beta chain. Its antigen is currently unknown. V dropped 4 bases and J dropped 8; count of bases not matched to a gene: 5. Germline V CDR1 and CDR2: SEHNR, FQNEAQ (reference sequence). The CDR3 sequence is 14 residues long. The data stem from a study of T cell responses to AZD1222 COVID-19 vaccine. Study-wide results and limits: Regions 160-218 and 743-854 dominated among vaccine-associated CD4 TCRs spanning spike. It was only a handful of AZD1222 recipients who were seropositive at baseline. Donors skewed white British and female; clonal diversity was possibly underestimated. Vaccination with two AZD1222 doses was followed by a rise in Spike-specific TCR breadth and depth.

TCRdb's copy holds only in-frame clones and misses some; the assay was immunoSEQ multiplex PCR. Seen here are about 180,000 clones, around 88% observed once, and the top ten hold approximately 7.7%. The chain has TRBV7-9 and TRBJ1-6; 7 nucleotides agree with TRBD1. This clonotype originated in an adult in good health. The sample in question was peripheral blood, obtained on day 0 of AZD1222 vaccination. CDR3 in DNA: TGTGCCAGCAGCTACGGGACAGAGTATTCACCCCTCCACTTT. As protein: CASSYGTEYSPLHF.